The 18 T cell receptor beta chains reported below all come from one sample, sequenced in a study of blood T cell repertoires in COVID-19. Sequencing used immunoSEQ multiplex PCR; TCRdb keeps in-frame clones, though not all of them. Of about 300,000 clones in the sample, 85% were seen once. Source material: peripheral blood. Source of these receptors: a human donor in a cohort sampled during active COVID-19.

CDR3 amino acids: CASSLGQWVDNEQFF. CDR3 DNA: TGTGCCAGCAGCTTGGGACAATGGGTAGACAATGAGCAGTTCTTC. This chain links TRBV5-5 with TRBJ2-1; no definite D call. The CDR3 consists of 15 residues. The germline V gene encodes CDR1 SGHKS and CDR2 YYEKEE (reference sequence). V was trimmed by 0 bases and J by 5 bases, leaving 12 bases between them.

The chain employs TRBV5-1 and TRBJ1-1; TRBD1 agrees at 9 bases. The CDR3 loop spans 13 amino acids. The ends lost 4 bases at V and 10 bases at J; junction bases unmatched: 8. Germline CDR1 reads SGHRS; CDR2 reads YFSETQ. CDR3 bases: TGCGCCAGCAGCCGACAGGGGGAGTGGGGAGCTTTCTTT. Translated, it gives CASSRQGEWGAFF. The full variable domain, completed using reference TRBV5-1 and TRBJ1-1, is KAGVTQTPRYLIKTRGQQVTLSCSPISGHRSVSWYQQTPGQGLQFLFEYFSETQRNKGNFPGRFSGRQFSNSRSEMNVSTLELGDSALYLCASSRQGEWGAFFGQGTRLTVV.

The chain uses TRBV19 and TRBJ2-2; 7 bases are shared with TRBD2. V gave up 6 bases and J gave up 2 bases; unmatched junction bases: 12. Germline V gene data show CDR1 as LNHDA and CDR2 as SQIVND (reference sequence). The CDR3 is 17 residues long. The CDR3 DNA reads TGTGCCAGTAGCCATAGCCCACCGGGACTAAACACCGGGGAGCTGTTTTTT. This codes for CASSHSPPGLNTGELFF.

The chain uses TRBV25-1 and TRBJ2-7, with D uncertain. The V gene's germline CDR1 is MGHDK and CDR2 SYGVNS. V lost 4 bases to trimming and J lost 7 bases, with 8 bases between them. This CDR3 has 11 amino acids. The CDR3 DNA is TGTGCCAGCAGTGTGTTAGTTGAGCAGTACTTC. It codes for CASSVLVEQYF.

The chain couples TRBV9 to TRBJ2-6, with D hard to call. Looked up from germline, CDR1 is SGDLS and CDR2 is YYNGEE. The CDR3 loop spans 16 amino acids. Trimming left V 0 bases short and J 0 bases short, with 7 bases between. CDR3 nucleotides: TGTGCCAGCAGCGTAGGCGCTTACTCTGGGGCCAACGTCCTGACTTTC. It specifies CASSVGAYSGANVLTF. The variable domain in full, with the rest retrieved from reference TRBV9 and TRBJ2-6, is DSGVTQTPKHLITATGQRVTLRCSPRSGDLSVYWYQQSLDQGLQFLIQYYNGEERAKGNILERFSAQQFPDLHSELNLSSLELGDSALYFCASSVGAYSGANVLTFGAGSRLTVL.

This chain links TRBV7-2 with TRBJ2-1, with 9 bases lining up with TRBD2. Per the germline V gene, CDR1 is SGHTA and CDR2 is FQGNSA. The trim removed 1 base at V and 6 bases at J, leaving 7 bases unmatched. CDR3 length equals 16 residues. The CDR3 bases are TGTGCCAGCAGCTTAGGCCTTGGCGGGAGGGCCAATGAGCAGTTCTTC. Protein product: CASSLGLGGRANEQFF.

V is TRBV27 and J is TRBJ2-4, with 9 bases matching TRBD1. This CDR3 comprises 19 residues. Per the germline V gene, CDR1 is MNHEY and CDR2 is SMNVEV (reference sequence). V lost 5 bases, J lost 1 base, and 15 bases stayed unmatched. CDR3 residues: CASSPRTGGKGKAKNIQYF. The CDR3 DNA reads as TGTGCCAGCAGTCCGCGTACAGGGGGCAAAGGGAAGGCCAAAAACATTCAGTACTTC.

This clone was seen many times. The V call is TRBV4-2, the J call TRBJ2-1, with 13 bases matching TRBD2. CDR1 is LGHNA, CDR2 YNFKEQ, per germline. V lost 4 bases and J lost 5; bases outside the gene matches: 2. The CDR3 has 15 amino acids. CDR3 sequence: CASSPGTSGNNEQFF. CDR3 in DNA: TGTGCCAGCAGCCCGGGGACTAGCGGGAACAATGAGCAGTTCTTC.

This chain uses TRBV6-5 with TRBJ1-2; TRBD1 matches at 11 bases. In germline, CDR1 is MNHEY, CDR2 SVGAGI. The V gene end was trimmed by 6 bases and the J gene end by 5 bases; junction bases not matched to a gene: 8. This CDR3 comprises 15 residues. CDR3 DNA sequence: TGTGCCAGCAGAGTAAACCGGGACAGGGGGTATGGCTACACCTTC. This translates into CASRVNRDRGYGYTF.

The sample holds one count of this clone. This sample also contains other DNA sequences that code for the same CDR3. The chain carries TRBV2 and TRBJ2-5; weak D call: TRBD2 (6 bases). The CDR3 is 13 amino acids. Trimming removed 4 bases from V and 5 bases from J, with 11 bases in between. Germline V gives CDR1 SNHLY, CDR2 FYNNEI. CDR3 loop: CASSALAVETQYF. CDR3 DNA sequence: TGTGCCAGCAGTGCACTAGCTGTGGAGACCCAGTACTTC.

This clone came up many times. The chain couples TRBV7-2 to TRBJ2-7; D possibly corresponds to TRBD2 (5 bases). CDR3 length equals 14 residues. Germline CDR1 SGHTA, CDR2 FQGNSA. V lost 1 base and J lost 0, with 7 bases in between. CDR3 DNA: TGTGCCAGCAGCTTAGGACTATCCTCCTACGAGCAGTACTTC. Amino acids: CASSLGLSSYEQYF.

This sequence joins TRBV10-3 and TRBJ2-5, with 7 bases that match TRBD1. Germline V CDR1 and CDR2: ENHRY, SYGVKD. The CDR3 is made up of 15 amino acids. J gave up 2 bases and V 4 bases, and 7 bases lay outside the gene matches. CDR3 region: CAISGDRALQETQYF. The CDR3 nucleotides are TGTGCCATCAGTGGCGACAGGGCCCTTCAAGAGACCCAGTACTTC.

This chain connects TRBV6-5 to TRBJ1-5; TRBD1 matches 9 bases. The junction had 7 bases not matched to a gene; V was cut back by 6 bases and J by 4 bases. CDR3 length: 15 amino acids. Germline-derived CDR1 and CDR2 are MNHEY and SVGAGI. CDR3 sequence: CASRPNRGRNQPQHF. The CDR3 nucleotides read TGTGCCAGCAGACCCAACAGGGGGCGTAATCAGCCCCAGCATTTT.

The chain uses TRBV28 and TRBJ1-6; unclear D gene. The germline CDR1 and CDR2 sequences are MDHEN and SYDVKM. The CDR3 is 16 residues long. V shed 4 bases and J shed 5 bases, with 15 bases lying between them. CDR3 DNA sequence: TGTGCCAGCAGTTACCCCCCTCGAAGCAATAATTCACCCCTCCACTTT. Its protein is CASSYPPRSNNSPLHF.

The J gene is TRBJ2-1, the V gene TRBV6-2 or TRBV6-3; tentative D call: TRBD1 (7 bases). The CDR3 loop spans 17 amino acids. V lost 4 bases to trimming and J lost 5 bases, with 21 bases between them. CDR1 and CDR2 from the germline V gene are MNHEY and SVGEGT. The CDR3 region is CASSLWTGGTLDNEQFF. The CDR3 DNA follows: TGTGCCAGCAGTTTATGGACAGGCGGGACGTTGGACAATGAGCAGTTCTTC.

For this clone: Other DNA sequences in this sample translate to the same CDR3. The rearrangement uses TRBV7-2 and TRBJ2-7, with a weak D call TRBD1 (5 bases). V lost 2 bases and J lost 4, with 6 bases in between. The germline V gene has CDR1 SGHTA and CDR2 FQGNSA. The CDR3 runs to 12 residues. CDR3 in amino acids: CASSLQGYEQYF. For the CDR3, the DNA is TGTGCCAGCAGCTTACAGGGTTACGAGCAGTACTTC.

This chain connects TRBV6-4 to TRBJ1-3, with 10 bases that match TRBD1. V dropped 3 bases and J dropped 0; count of bases not matched to a gene: 8. Germline CDR1 MRHNA, CDR2 SNTAGT. CDR3 length equals 18 residues. The CDR3 reads CASSEETGGVPSGNTIYF. In DNA form, the CDR3 reads TGTGCCAGCAGTGAAGAGACAGGGGGCGTACCCTCTGGAAACACCATATATTTT.

The chain links TRBV19 to TRBJ2-1, with D maybe TRBD2 (5 bases). The CDR3 covers 16 residues. Trimming shortened V by 5 bases and J by 3 bases, and 17 bases separated the two germline ends. Germline lookup yields CDR1 LNHDA and CDR2 SQIVND (reference sequence). The CDR3 bases are TGTGCCAGTAGTGCACGAGATGGGAGCCTCTACAATGAGCAGTTCTTC. Its protein product is CASSARDGSLYNEQFF.